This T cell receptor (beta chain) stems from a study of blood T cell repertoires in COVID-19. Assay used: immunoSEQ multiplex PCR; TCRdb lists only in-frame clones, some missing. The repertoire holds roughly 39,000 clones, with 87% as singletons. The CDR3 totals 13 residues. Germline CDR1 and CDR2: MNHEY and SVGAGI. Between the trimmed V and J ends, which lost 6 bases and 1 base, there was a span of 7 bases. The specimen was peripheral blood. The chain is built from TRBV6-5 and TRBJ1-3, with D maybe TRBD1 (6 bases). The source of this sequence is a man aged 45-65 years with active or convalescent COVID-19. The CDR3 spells CASRQGSGNTIYF. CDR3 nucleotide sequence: TGTGCCAGCAGGCAGGGGTCTGGAAACACCATATATTTT.